The next 19 T cell receptor beta chains were all read from a single sample in a study of neurological immune-mediated disorders. Time point meaning: longitudinal time-point 1 (baseline). TCRdb reprocessed the 5' RACE reads via MiXCR and lists one record per CDR3 protein. Here the sample spans around 37,000 distinct CDR3 sequences, about 3.3% being singletons. Sample: PBMCs. The receptors were sampled from a woman aged 55 to 70 with multiple sclerosis.

The sample holds many counts of this clonotype. V and J are TRBV28 and TRBJ2-5; D unclear. The germline V and J ends were trimmed by 3 bases and 5 bases, with 10 bases remaining between them. Looked up from germline, CDR1 is MDHEN and CDR2 is SYDVKM. The length of the CDR3 is 13 residues. CDR3 DNA: TGTGCCAGCAGTTTTCGTCTGGCGGAGACCCAGTACTTC. Protein sequence: CASSFRLAETQYF.

In this sample, this clonotype turned up many times. This chain connects TRBV7-2 to TRBJ2-3; TRBD2 is a possible D gene (6 bases). Germline V lookup: CDR1 SGHTA, CDR2 FQGNSA. The CDR3 loop spans 15 amino acids. V was pared by 6 bases and J by 2 bases, with 15 bases between. Here the CDR3 reads CASSYAGSPTDTQYF. Here the CDR3 DNA reads TGTGCCAGCAGTTATGCGGGGAGCCCCACAGATACGCAGTATTTT.

This clonotype was recorded many times. The chain has TRBV4-2 and TRBJ1-4; D is ambiguous. Germline V gene data show CDR1 as LGHNA and CDR2 as YNFKEQ. The CDR3 runs to 13 residues. V was pared by 0 bases and J by 7 bases, with 6 bases between. The CDR3 protein is CASSQDRAEKLFF. CDR3 nucleotides: TGTGCCAGCAGCCAAGATAGGGCTGAAAAACTGTTTTTT.

In this sample, this clonotype turned up many times. The chain links TRBV7-2 to TRBJ2-1; 7 bases map to TRBD2. The CDR3 contains 16 residues. The germline CDR1 and CDR2 sequences are SGHTA and FQGNSA. Losses at the gene ends were 1 base for V and 7 bases for J; bases not matched to a gene: 10. The CDR3 loop reads CASSLVIAGLRNEQFF. The CDR3 DNA follows: TGTGCCAGCAGCTTAGTAATAGCGGGTCTAAGGAATGAGCAGTTCTTC. The variable domain in full, completed from reference TRBV7-2 and TRBJ2-1, reads GAGVSQSPSNKVTEKGKDVELRCDPISGHTALYWYRQSLGQGLEFLIYFQGNSAPDKSGLPSDRFSAERTGGSVSTLTIQRTQQEDSAVYLCASSLVIAGLRNEQFFGPGTRLTVL.

The rearrangement uses TRBV5-1 and TRBJ1-1, with D possibly being TRBD1 (5 bases). This CDR3 is built from 16 residues. The V and J ends lost 2 bases and 0 bases respectively, with 14 bases between them. In germline, CDR1 is SGHRS, CDR2 YFSETQ. CDR3 nucleotide sequence: TGCGCCAGCAGCTTTGTCTCGGGACCCATGAACACTGAAGCTTTCTTT. Encoded protein: CASSFVSGPMNTEAFF.

This clonotype has ten or more counts. The CDR3 DNA is TGTGCCAGCACTTCCCAATTCTCTGGCTCCAATTCACCCCTCCACTTT. Protein sequence: CASTSQFSGSNSPLHF. The rearrangement joins TRBV2 to TRBJ1-6; no definite D call. This CDR3 is 16 amino acids long. The germline CDR1 and CDR2 sequences are SNHLY and FYNNEI. The V end was cut by 7 bases, the J end by 7 bases, with 20 bases between.

In its sample, this clonotype was seen many times. The V call is TRBV12-3 or TRBV12-4, the J call TRBJ2-3; 9 bases agree with TRBD2. This CDR3 region has 18 residues. V shed 6 bases, J shed 3 bases, and the junction held 16 bases outside the gene matches. CDR3 amino acids: CASSQPPQRGAYTDTQYF. The CDR3 DNA reads TGTGCCAGCAGCCAACCCCCCCAGCGGGGGGCCTATACAGATACGCAGTATTTT.

This clonotype has just a few counts. The gene calls are TRBV7-8 and TRBJ2-6; a possible D gene is TRBD2 (5 bases). CDR3 length equals 13 residues. The germline V gene has CDR1 SGHVS and CDR2 FQNEAQ. With 7 bases removed from V and 4 bases from J, the gap between germline ends came to 8 bases. The CDR3 nucleotides are TGTGCCAGCAACCCTAGCGGGGCCAACGTCCTGACTTTC. Translating gives CASNPSGANVLTF. The variable domain in full, completed from reference TRBV7-8 and TRBJ2-6, reads GAGVSQSPRYKVAKRGQDVALRCDPISGHVSLFWYQQALGQGPEFLTYFQNEAQLDKSGLPSDRFFAERPEGSVSTLKIQRTQQEDSAVYLCASNPSGANVLTFGAGSRLTVL.

This clonotype was seen at least ten times. V gene TRBV29-1 combines with J gene TRBJ1-2, with TRBD1 matching over 9 bases. Trimming took 4 bases from V and 7 from J; bases not matched to a gene: 7. Per the germline V gene, CDR1 is SQVTM and CDR2 is ANQGSEA. The CDR3 loop spans 13 amino acids. CDR3 sequence reads: CSVGEGQGSGYTF. The CDR3 nucleotides read TGCAGCGTTGGAGAGGGACAGGGAAGTGGCTACACCTTC. Together with reference TRBV29-1 and TRBJ1-2, the CDR3 gives the full variable domain: SAVISQKPSRDICQRGTSLTIQCQVDSQVTMMFWYRQQPGQSLTLIATANQGSEATYESGFVIDKFPISRPNLTFSTLTVSNMSPEDSSIYLCSVGEGQGSGYTFGSGTRLTVV.

The table lists this clonotype with many counts. The chain links TRBV6-6 to TRBJ1-1, with D perhaps TRBD1 (5 bases). Germline V gene sequence: CDR1 MNHNY, CDR2 SVGAGI (reference sequence). This CDR3 spans 13 amino acids. V lost 5 bases to trimming and J lost 1 base, with 8 bases between them. The CDR3 here is CASSDGQNTEAFF. In DNA, the CDR3 is TGTGCCAGCAGTGACGGACAGAACACTGAAGCTTTCTTT.

The chain is built from TRBV6-1 and TRBJ2-5; the match to TRBD2 covers 7 bases. Trimming cost V 0 bases and J 4 bases; bases outside gene matches: 11. The CDR3 spans 17 residues. The germline gives CDR1 MNHNS, CDR2 SASEGT. DNA of the CDR3: TGTGCCAGCAGTGAAGCGGCGGGCGGGGGTGTCGTAGAGACCCAGTACTTC. It encodes CASSEAAGGGVVETQYF.

This clonotype has a count of ten or more. The rearrangement joins TRBV30 to TRBJ2-1; TRBD2 agrees at 11 bases. The CDR3 has 14 amino acids. The J segment lost 7 bases and the V segment lost 5 bases, leaving 7 bases of the junction unmatched. Germline CDR1 is GTSNPN and CDR2 is SVGIG (reference sequence). This CDR3 is CAWGSGGARNEQFF. DNA of the CDR3: TGTGCCTGGGGTAGCGGGGGGGCCAGGAATGAGCAGTTCTTC.

The table lists this clonotype with many counts. J is TRBJ1-1 and V is TRBV4-1, with D tentatively TRBD1 (6 bases). Germline assignment: CDR1 MGHRA and CDR2 YSYEKL. V was cut by 0 bases and J by 1 base, with 15 bases left in between. CDR3 length equals 17 residues. The chain's CDR3 is CASSQDLGGGSNTEAFF. The CDR3 DNA sequence: TGCGCCAGCAGCCAAGATCTGGGGGGCGGCTCGAACACTGAAGCTTTCTTT.

This clonotype was found many times. V is TRBV7-6 and J is TRBJ2-2, with 11 bases matching TRBD2. V dropped 3 bases and J dropped 4; count of bases not matched to a gene: 1. The germline gives CDR1 SGHVS, CDR2 FNYEAQ. CDR3 size: 15 residues. This CDR3 reads CASSLGTSGTGELFF. The CDR3 DNA sequence: TGTGCCAGCAGCTTGGGGACTAGCGGCACCGGGGAGCTGTTTTTT.

This clonotype was recorded at least ten times. V usage is TRBV20-1 and J usage is TRBJ2-3, with 10 bases fitting TRBD2. Losses at the gene ends were 4 bases for V and 6 bases for J; bases not matched to a gene: 16. Germline-derived CDR1 and CDR2 are DFQATT and SNEGSKA (reference sequence). The CDR3 sequence is 17 residues long. The CDR3 spells CSAIEPKAGGLFDTQYF. CDR3 bases: TGCAGTGCTATAGAGCCGAAAGCGGGGGGGTTGTTTGATACGCAGTATTTT.

This clonotype has ten or more counts. The chain uses TRBV25-1 and TRBJ2-1; D is ambiguous. The CDR3 covers 16 residues. The germline gives CDR1 MGHDK, CDR2 SYGVNS. V was clipped by 5 bases and J by 4 bases, with 18 bases between them. The chain's CDR3 is CASSQNSQLLYNEQFF. CDR3 nucleotide sequence: TGTGCCAGCAGTCAGAACTCGCAGCTACTATACAATGAGCAGTTCTTC.

This clonotype was picked up many times. This chain connects TRBV9 to TRBJ2-3; D not resolved. Trimming left V 0 bases short and J 5 bases short, with 7 bases between. The V gene's germline CDR1 is SGDLS and CDR2 YYNGEE. CDR3 length: 13 amino acids. The CDR3 spells CASSVVERDTQYF. The CDR3 DNA is TGTGCCAGCAGCGTAGTGGAGAGAGATACGCAGTATTTT.

This clonotype was detected many times. CDR3 sequence: CASSLGQENTEAFF. The CDR3 DNA follows: TGCGCCAGCAGCTTGGGACAAGAAAACACTGAAGCTTTCTTT. The rearrangement joins TRBV5-1 to TRBJ1-1; no clear D. V was trimmed by 0 bases and J by 2 bases, leaving 8 bases between them. Per germline, CDR1 SGHRS and CDR2 YFSETQ. CDR3 length: 14 amino acids.

This clonotype was recorded at least ten times. CDR3 amino acids: CASSFDRGGSYEQYF. In DNA form, the CDR3 reads TGCGCCAGCAGCTTCGACAGGGGTGGCTCCTACGAGCAGTACTTC. V and J are TRBV5-1 and TRBJ2-7, with 8 nucleotides matching TRBD1. With 2 bases clipped from V and 0 bases from J, the junction kept 4 bases outside the gene matches. Germline assignment: CDR1 SGHRS and CDR2 YFSETQ. The CDR3 loop spans 15 amino acids.